One sample yielded the 17 T cell receptor beta chains listed below, sequenced in a study of OX40 agonist ivuxolimab in advanced cancers. Generated by immunoSEQ multiplex PCR, the TCRdb table keeps only in-frame clones and is missing some. The profile shows about 51,000 clones, about 80% of them singletons. The starting material was CD4+ or CD8+ T cells sorted from blood, obtained in a trial of the OX40 agonist ivuxolimab. These receptors were obtained from an adult with an advanced solid tumor such as melanoma, head and neck, liver or kidney cancer.

The CDR3: CAWSGTGDTEAFF. The CDR3 bases are TGTGCCTGGAGTGGGACAGGCGACACTGAAGCTTTCTTT. The rearrangement joins TRBV30 to TRBJ1-1; 7 bases are a match to TRBD1. The CDR3 sequence is 13 residues long. CDR1 and CDR2 from the germline V gene are GTSNPN and SVGIG (reference sequence). With 1 base clipped from V and 3 bases from J, the junction kept 2 bases outside the gene matches.

This clone was detected a few times. The chain joins TRBV10-3 to TRBJ1-2; TRBD1 agrees at 8 bases. The germline V gene encodes CDR1 ENHRY and CDR2 SYGVKD. The V segment lost 6 bases and the J segment 14 bases; nucleotides outside the gene matches: 8. The CDR3 has 11 amino acids. CDR3 sequence reads: CAIRGQVDYTF. DNA for the CDR3: TGTGCCATCAGGGGACAGGTCGACTATACCTTC.

The chain is built from TRBV5-6 and TRBJ1-2; D possibly corresponds to TRBD1 (5 bases). Trimming removed 3 bases from V and 4 bases from J, with 13 bases in between. This CDR3 is built from 14 residues. Looked up from germline, CDR1 is SGHDT and CDR2 is YYEEEE. The CDR3 here is CASSSGRTTYGYTF. CDR3 DNA sequence: TGTGCCAGCAGCTCCGGACGGACAACCTATGGCTACACCTTC.

The chain couples TRBV6-6 to TRBJ2-7; a weak D match, TRBD1 (5 bases). V lost 6 bases, J lost 3 bases, and 12 bases lay in between. From germline, CDR1 is MNHNY and CDR2 SVGAGI (reference sequence). This CDR3 has 13 residues. CDR3 region: CASSLGANYEQYF. The CDR3 bases are TGTGCCAGCAGCCTTGGGGCAAACTACGAGCAGTACTTC.

The chain has TRBV6-5 and TRBJ1-6; 9 bases align to TRBD1. The trim removed 4 bases at V and 9 bases at J, leaving 7 bases unmatched. From germline, CDR1 is MNHEY and CDR2 SVGAGI. This CDR3 contains 15 residues. The CDR3 spells CASSFRDREASPLHF. The DNA for the CDR3 is TGTGCCAGCAGTTTCCGGGACAGGGAAGCTTCACCCCTCCACTTT.

V and J are TRBV7-2 and TRBJ1-4, with 9 bases matching TRBD1. The CDR3 length is 14 residues. The V segment lost 5 bases and the J segment 8 bases; nucleotides outside the gene matches: 6. Per the germline V gene, CDR1 is SGHTA and CDR2 is FQGNSA. The CDR3 sequence: CASSPQGAGEKLFF. Written as DNA, the CDR3 is TGTGCCAGCAGCCCACAGGGGGCGGGGGAAAAACTGTTTTTT.

CDR3 sequence reads: CSVRGQGEKLFF. The CDR3, as DNA: TGCAGCGTAAGGGGGCAGGGTGAAAAACTGTTTTTT. V and J are TRBV29-1 and TRBJ1-4, with TRBD1 identical over 7 bases. The CDR3 totals 12 residues. Germline trimming cut 6 bases from V and 7 bases from J; bases unmatched to any gene: 5. Looked up from germline, CDR1 is SQVTM and CDR2 is ANQGSEA.

V is TRBV7-9 and J is TRBJ2-5, with 13 nucleotides matching TRBD2. The V gene's germline CDR1 is SEHNR and CDR2 FQNEAQ (reference sequence). This CDR3 is built from 19 residues. The junction had 12 bases not matched to a gene; V was cut back by 5 bases and J by 0 bases. The CDR3 DNA reads as TGTGCCAGCAGCCCTATTATCCGGGGACTAGCGGGGAACCAAGAGACCCAGTACTTC. Amino acids: CASSPIIRGLAGNQETQYF.

The V gene is TRBV2, the J gene TRBJ2-3; no definite D call. Trimming shortened V by 4 bases and J by 6 bases, and 14 bases separated the two germline ends. CDR1 SNHLY and CDR2 FYNNEI come from the germline V gene. CDR3 length equals 14 residues. The CDR3 reads CASSVGRNQDTQYF. DNA for the CDR3: TGTGCCAGCAGTGTGGGAAGGAATCAGGATACGCAGTATTTT.

The chain is built from TRBV18 and TRBJ2-3; D gene unclear. CDR3 length equals 13 residues. V gave up 3 bases and J gave up 6 bases, with 10 bases separating them. The V gene's germline CDR1 is KGHSH and CDR2 LQKENI. The DNA of the CDR3 is TGTGCCAGCTCACCCGGTGAGAGCGATACGCAGTATTTT. It specifies CASSPGESDTQYF.

The rearrangement links TRBV11-2 to TRBJ2-1; a possible D gene is TRBD2 (5 bases). The CDR3 totals 14 residues. Germline lookup yields CDR1 SGHAT and CDR2 FQNNGV. V lost 5 bases and J 5 bases, leaving 13 bases between the germline ends. The DNA for the CDR3 is TGTGCCAGCAGCCCCTTGTCGCGGGACAATGAGCAGTTCTTC. Translating gives CASSPLSRDNEQFF.

The rearrangement joins TRBV7-6 to TRBJ2-2, with 8 nucleotides matching TRBD1. Germline V lookup: CDR1 SGHVS, CDR2 FNYEAQ. J gave up 7 bases and V 5 bases, and 9 bases lay outside the gene matches. This CDR3 spans 15 amino acids. CDR3 region: CASSPGTGRIGELFF. As DNA, the CDR3 is TGTGCCAGCAGCCCCGGGACAGGAAGAATCGGGGAGCTGTTTTTT.

The V call is TRBV28, the J call TRBJ2-5; a possible D gene is TRBD1 (5 bases). The V gene's germline CDR1 is MDHEN and CDR2 SYDVKM. V lost 2 bases, J lost 0 bases, and 10 bases lay in between. The CDR3 extends over 15 amino acids. This CDR3 reads CASSLVGANQETQYF. The CDR3 bases are TGTGCCAGCAGTTTAGTAGGGGCCAACCAAGAGACCCAGTACTTC.

The chain is built from TRBV2 and TRBJ2-1; 8 nucleotides agree with TRBD1. The CDR3 spans 15 residues. Germline V CDR1 and CDR2: SNHLY, FYNNEI. V trimming: 6 bases; J trimming: 2 bases; junction bases outside the gene matches: 6. The CDR3 nucleotides read TGTGCCAGCAGGAAGGACAGGGCGACCTACAATGAGCAGTTCTTC. It yields the protein CASRKDRATYNEQFF. Using reference TRBV2 and TRBJ2-1 for the parts outside the CDR3, the full variable domain is EPEVTQTPSHQVTQMGQEVILRCVPISNHLYFYWYRQILGQKVEFLVSFYNNEISEKSEIFDDQFSVERPDGSNFTLKIRSTKLEDSAMYFCASRKDRATYNEQFFGPGTRLTVL.

This chain links TRBV6-4 with TRBJ2-7, with unresolved D. This CDR3 contains 16 residues. The germline CDR1 and CDR2 sequences are MRHNA and SNTAGT. Trimming removed 2 bases from V and 2 bases from J, with 16 bases in between. The chain's CDR3 is CASSDARVSRAYEQYF. CDR3 in DNA: TGTGCCAGCAGTGACGCCCGGGTCAGTAGGGCCTACGAGCAGTACTTC.

Only a few counts were recorded for this clone. The chain joins TRBV6-5 to TRBJ2-2; a weak D match, TRBD1 (6 bases). The V gene lost 0 bases and the J gene lost 4 bases, with 12 bases spanning the gap. CDR1 is MNHEY and CDR2 is SVGAGI in the germline V gene. The CDR3 has 16 residues. The CDR3, as DNA: TGTGCCAGCAGTTACTCGGCCAGGGGAGCCACCGGGGAGCTGTTTTTT. Its protein product is CASSYSARGATGELFF.

The V gene is TRBV5-1, the J gene TRBJ2-1; D is unresolved. V lost 4 bases and J 8 bases, leaving 22 bases between the germline ends. The CDR3 has 16 amino acids. Germline values: CDR1 SGHRS, CDR2 YFSETQ. The CDR3 nucleotides are TGCGCCAGCAGCCCAACTGTACGGGCTACTTACCATGAGCAGTTCTTC. It yields the protein CASSPTVRATYHEQFF.